This entry lists 15 T cell receptor beta chains sequenced from one sample in a study of blood T cell repertoires in COVID-19. The data were produced by immunoSEQ multiplex PCR, yet TCRdb's version contains in-frame clones alone and is incomplete. The table shows 350,000 to 550,000 clones, with 70% to 90% occurring only once. Material: PBMCs or T cells enriched from blood (not recorded which). These receptor sequences come from a woman aged 18-30 years with acute COVID-19.

This rearrangement joins TRBV27 to TRBJ1-2; weak D call: TRBD1 (5 bases). The CDR3 runs 17 residues. V was shortened by 8 bases and J by 2 bases, with 24 bases between the two germline ends. CDR1 and CDR2 (germline): MNHEY, SMNVEV (reference sequence). CDR3 DNA: TGTGCCAGCTCTTATGGGGGGGGTTGGGGCACAAACTATGGCTACACCTTC. It codes for CASSYGGGWGTNYGYTF.

This clone is a singleton in its sample. The chain uses TRBV27 and TRBJ2-3, with D perhaps TRBD2 (5 bases). Germline V gives CDR1 MNHEY, CDR2 SMNVEV (reference sequence). This CDR3 contains 16 residues. V was shortened by 0 bases and J by 4 bases, with 14 bases between the two germline ends. Here the CDR3 reads CASSLSIERGSDTQYF. The CDR3 DNA reads TGTGCCAGCAGTTTATCGATCGAGCGAGGGTCAGATACGCAGTATTTT.

The rearrangement joins TRBV15 to TRBJ1-2; the D is unclear. CDR3 length: 16 amino acids. Germline V gives CDR1 LNHNV, CDR2 YYDKDF (reference sequence). Trimming left V 0 bases short and J 6 bases short, with 17 bases between. The CDR3 DNA is TGTGCCACCAGCAGAGATTTTGATGACCTCAGGAATGGCTACACCTTC. Translation: CATSRDFDDLRNGYTF.

This chain connects TRBV10-3 to TRBJ2-2; 7 bases fit TRBD2. CDR1 is ENHRY and CDR2 is SYGVKD in the germline V gene. V was pared by 3 bases and J by 2 bases, with 9 bases of the junction left unmatched. The CDR3 runs to 17 residues. The CDR3: CAISDKLAAINTGELFF. The CDR3 coding sequence is TGTGCCATCAGTGATAAGCTAGCGGCTATAAACACCGGGGAGCTGTTTTTT.

This clone came up once. This sequence joins TRBV12-5 and TRBJ1-4; TRBD1 aligns across 7 bases. Germline V lookup: CDR1 LGHNT, CDR2 FRNRAP. CDR3 length: 14 amino acids. V lost 8 bases and J lost 0; bases outside the gene matches: 3. The CDR3 DNA follows: TGTGCTAGTACAGGGGCTGCAACTAATGAAAAACTGTTTTTT. Protein product: CASTGAATNEKLFF.

J is TRBJ2-2 and V is TRBV2, with 11 bases matching TRBD2. This CDR3 has 16 residues. V shed 8 bases, J shed 7 bases, and the junction held 12 bases outside the gene matches. The germline gives CDR1 SNHLY, CDR2 FYNNEI. This CDR3 is CASCLLAGGLSGELFF. The DNA for the CDR3 is TGTGCCAGCTGCCTCTTAGCGGGGGGGCTTAGCGGGGAGCTGTTTTTT. Full variable domain (remainder filled in from reference TRBV2 and TRBJ2-2): EPEVTQTPSHQVTQMGQEVILRCVPISNHLYFYWYRQILGQKVEFLVSFYNNEISEKSEIFDDQFSVERPDGSNFTLKIRSTKLEDSAMYFCASCLLAGGLSGELFFGEGSRLTVL.

Here the CDR3 DNA reads TGTGCCACCAGTGTCACCGGGACAGGGGCAGGCAATGAGCAGTTCTTC. Protein: CATSVTGTGAGNEQFF. The V call is TRBV24-1, the J call TRBJ2-1; 10 nucleotides line up with TRBD1. The germline V gene encodes CDR1 KGHDR and CDR2 SFDVKD. V lost 5 bases to trimming and J lost 6 bases; unmatched junction nucleotides: 9. CDR3 length: 16 amino acids.

The J gene is TRBJ2-2, the V gene TRBV28; 7 bases are a match to TRBD2. CDR1 is MDHEN and CDR2 is SYDVKM in the germline V gene. Unmatched junction bases numbered 10, after V lost 2 bases and J lost 4 bases. The CDR3 runs 17 residues. Written as DNA, the CDR3 is TGTGCCAGCAGTTTACCTAGCGGTATCGGGGGCACCGGGGAGCTGTTTTTT. Encoded protein: CASSLPSGIGGTGELFF.

This chain links TRBV5-8 with TRBJ2-6, with 9 bases fitting TRBD2. Germline V lookup: CDR1 SGHTS, CDR2 YDEGEE. This CDR3 has 20 residues. The V gene end was trimmed by 0 bases and the J gene end by 0 bases; junction bases not matched to a gene: 10. CDR3: CASSLELSSGRSSGANVLTF. The DNA for the CDR3 is TGTGCCAGCAGCTTGGAGCTGTCCAGCGGGAGGTCCTCTGGGGCCAACGTCCTGACTTTC.

The rearrangement uses TRBV3-1 (or the pseudogene TRBV3-2) and TRBJ1-1, with a tentative D call TRBD1 (5 bases). V was shortened by 8 bases and J by 2 bases, with 15 bases between the two germline ends. This CDR3 has 14 amino acids. The germline V gene has CDR1 LGHDT and CDR2 YNNKEL (reference sequence). The chain's CDR3 is CASRSPGLNTEAFF. CDR3 sequence (DNA): TGTGCCAGCCGGTCCCCGGGACTCAACACTGAAGCTTTCTTT.

This chain connects TRBV12-5 to TRBJ2-5, with D maybe TRBD2 (6 bases). Germline loops: CDR1 LGHNT, CDR2 FRNRAP. This CDR3 has 12 residues. Trimming took off 6 bases at V and 5 bases at J, with 10 bases between the two ends. In DNA form, the CDR3 reads TGTGCTAGTGGGGCGGGGCCGGAGACCCAGTACTTC. It specifies CASGAGPETQYF.

The chain links TRBV5-8 to TRBJ2-1, with 7 positions matching TRBD2. The trim removed 9 bases at V and 2 bases at J, leaving 11 bases unmatched. The germline V gene encodes CDR1 SGHTS and CDR2 YDEGEE. The length of the CDR3 is 15 residues. CDR3 coding DNA: TGTGCCACCGGACTAGGACTAGGGACCTACAATGAGCAGTTCTTC. It specifies CATGLGLGTYNEQFF.

Only a few counts were recorded for this clone. The CDR3 bases are TGTGCCAGCAGTTTATATCCGGGACAGCTCGAGCAGTACTTC. It yields the protein CASSLYPGQLEQYF. This chain joins TRBV27 and TRBJ2-7; 7 bases map to TRBD1. Germline V lookup: CDR1 MNHEY, CDR2 SMNVEV (reference sequence). CDR3 size: 14 residues. V was pared by 1 base and J by 6 bases, with 6 bases of the junction left unmatched.

The rearrangement links TRBV15 to TRBJ2-2, with D maybe TRBD1 (6 bases). V lost 0 bases and J lost 4, with 15 bases in between. This CDR3 is 17 amino acids long. CDR1 LNHNV and CDR2 YYDKDF come from the germline V gene (reference sequence). The CDR3 here is CATSRDATDSITGELFF. CDR3 in DNA: TGTGCCACCAGCAGAGATGCCACGGACAGTATCACCGGGGAGCTGTTTTTT.

V and J are TRBV19 and TRBJ2-5; D possibly corresponds to TRBD1 (5 bases). The CDR3 runs to 15 residues. Trimming took off 7 bases at V and 5 bases at J, with 20 bases between the two ends. The germline V gene encodes CDR1 LNHDA and CDR2 SQIVND (reference sequence). CDR3 region: CASTSDSRTSETQYF. CDR3 nucleotide sequence: TGTGCCAGTACTTCTGACAGTCGCACGTCGGAGACCCAGTACTTC.